A single sample is the source of the 8 T cell receptor beta chains below, sequenced in a study of shared T cell receptors in the human thymus. Generated by immunoSEQ multiplex PCR, the TCRdb table keeps only in-frame clones and is missing some. Here the sample spans roughly 710,000 clones, approximately 83% being singletons. This sample was also put to use in a study of human thymus T cells.

The sequenced sample was thymocytes. The receptors were sampled from a girl under three years old with a congenital heart defect.

V and J are TRBV5-4 and TRBJ2-6; unclear D gene. The CDR3 has 15 amino acids. Germline V CDR1 and CDR2: SGHNT, YYREEE (reference sequence). Trimming removed 2 bases at V and 0 bases at J, with 6 bases between. For the CDR3, the DNA is TGTGCCAGCAGCTTCTATATCTCTGGGGCCAACGTCCTGACTTTC. It is translated as CASSFYISGANVLTF.

The V gene is TRBV5-1, the J gene TRBJ1-2; unclear D gene. This CDR3 contains 16 residues. The germline V gene encodes CDR1 SGHRS and CDR2 YFSETQ. Trimming took off 1 base at V and 5 bases at J, with 18 bases between the two ends. CDR3 sequence reads: CASSLRGENSRYGYTF. In DNA form, the CDR3 reads TGCGCCAGCAGCTTGCGGGGAGAGAACTCCAGGTATGGCTACACCTTC.

The DNA of the CDR3 is TGCGCCAGCAGCTTGGGGACAGGTGGCGACATTCAGTACTTC. Its translation is CASSLGTGGDIQYF. The chain links TRBV5-1 to TRBJ2-4, with 7 bases that match TRBD1. The germline gives CDR1 SGHRS, CDR2 YFSETQ. This CDR3 region has 14 residues. The junction had 5 bases not matched to a gene; V was cut back by 0 bases and J by 8 bases.

The rearrangement joins TRBV9 to TRBJ2-7; D not certain. There are 14 residues in the CDR3. V was shortened by 0 bases and J by 2 bases, with 9 bases between the two germline ends. Germline values: CDR1 SGDLS, CDR2 YYNGEE. As DNA, the CDR3 is TGTGCCAGCAGCGTAGTGGATCGGGCCTACGAGCAGTACTTC. Translation: CASSVVDRAYEQYF.

The chain uses TRBV7-2 and TRBJ2-5, with 8 bases lining up with TRBD2. The V gene's germline CDR1 is SGHTA and CDR2 FQGNSA. With 10 bases clipped from V and 2 bases from J, the junction kept 12 bases outside the gene matches. This CDR3 is 15 amino acids long. The CDR3 DNA reads as TGTGCCAATTCACTTAAACGGGGGGGGCAAGAGACCCAGTACTTC. Its protein is CANSLKRGGQETQYF.

The chain uses TRBV2 and TRBJ1-1, with TRBD1 identical over 9 bases. In germline, CDR1 is SNHLY, CDR2 FYNNEI. Germline trimming cut 3 bases from V and 4 bases from J; bases unmatched to any gene: 6. The CDR3 extends over 15 amino acids. CDR3 bases: TGTGCCAGCAGTGACACGGGACAGGGCGTCACTGAAGCTTTCTTT. This gives the protein CASSDTGQGVTEAFF.

The rearrangement uses TRBV7-9 and TRBJ1-2; the match to TRBD1 covers 12 bases. The V gene's germline CDR1 is SEHNR and CDR2 FQNEAQ (reference sequence). The trim removed 5 bases at V and 0 bases at J, leaving 13 bases unmatched. The CDR3 has 19 amino acids. This chain's CDR3 is CASSASRDRGRRANYGYTF. The DNA of the CDR3 is TGTGCCAGCAGCGCATCCCGGGACAGGGGGCGGAGGGCTAACTATGGCTACACCTTC.

This clone has just a few counts. The chain uses TRBV6-1 and TRBJ1-5; 8 bases are a match to TRBD1. The CDR3 spans 16 residues. J was trimmed by 3 bases and V by 4 bases; bases with no gene match: 8. The germline CDR1 and CDR2 sequences are MNHNS and SASEGT. This CDR3 is CASSGLDRENNQPQHF. Here the CDR3 DNA reads TGTGCCAGCAGTGGCCTGGACAGGGAGAACAATCAGCCCCAGCATTTT.